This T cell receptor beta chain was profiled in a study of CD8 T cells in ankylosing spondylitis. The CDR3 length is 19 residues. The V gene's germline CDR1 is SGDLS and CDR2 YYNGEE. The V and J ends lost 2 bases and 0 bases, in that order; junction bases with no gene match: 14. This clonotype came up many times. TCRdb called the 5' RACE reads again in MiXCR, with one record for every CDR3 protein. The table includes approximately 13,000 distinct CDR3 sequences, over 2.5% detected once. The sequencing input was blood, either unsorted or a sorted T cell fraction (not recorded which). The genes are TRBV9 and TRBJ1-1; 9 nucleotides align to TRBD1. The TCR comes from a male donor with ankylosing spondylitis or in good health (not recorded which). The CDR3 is CASSVSGGQGGLMNTEAFF. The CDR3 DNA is TGTGCCAGCAGCGTTTCGGGGGGACAGGGAGGACTCATGAACACTGAAGCTTTCTTT.